This T cell receptor (beta chain) derives from a study of T cell repertoires in cytomegalovirus infection. For the study at large: In public TCR beta signatures, there were indications of both CMV infection and matching HLA type. Broader study findings: Of the TCR beta families, the public ones yielded a cumulative frequency that identified carriers of CMV plus the relevant HLA.

Using its own MiXCR run on the reads, TCRdb lists one record per CDR3 protein. The repertoire holds around 450,000 distinct CDR3 sequences, roughly a third seen once, with roughly 13% in the top ten. This clonotype was found a few times. Its antigen is not known. CDR3 length equals 14 residues. The V and J ends lost 1 base and 7 bases respectively, with 11 bases between them. The chain recombines TRBV12-3 or TRBV12-4 with TRBJ1-5; D not resolved. The receptor was isolated from a human donor in good health (CMV status not recorded). Some clones in this sample may be carry-over from other donors' samples. The sample comprised PBMCs. The CDR3 sequence is CASSLGFNTQPQHF. CDR3 nucleotide sequence: TGTGCCAGCAGTTTAGGATTCAATACCCAGCCCCAGCATTTT.